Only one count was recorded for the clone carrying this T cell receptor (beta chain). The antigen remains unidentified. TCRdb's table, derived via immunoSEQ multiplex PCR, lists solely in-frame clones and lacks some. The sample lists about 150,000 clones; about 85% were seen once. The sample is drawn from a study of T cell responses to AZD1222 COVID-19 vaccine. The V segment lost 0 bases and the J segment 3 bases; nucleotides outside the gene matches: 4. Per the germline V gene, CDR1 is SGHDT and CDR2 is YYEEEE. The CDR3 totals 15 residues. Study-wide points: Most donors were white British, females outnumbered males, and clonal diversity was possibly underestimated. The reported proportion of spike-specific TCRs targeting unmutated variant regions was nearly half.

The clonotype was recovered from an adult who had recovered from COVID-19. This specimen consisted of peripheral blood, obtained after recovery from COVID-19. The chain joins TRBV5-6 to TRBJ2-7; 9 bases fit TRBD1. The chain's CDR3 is CASSLAPGQGYEQYF. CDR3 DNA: TGTGCCAGCAGCTTGGCGCCGGGACAGGGCTACGAGCAGTACTTC.